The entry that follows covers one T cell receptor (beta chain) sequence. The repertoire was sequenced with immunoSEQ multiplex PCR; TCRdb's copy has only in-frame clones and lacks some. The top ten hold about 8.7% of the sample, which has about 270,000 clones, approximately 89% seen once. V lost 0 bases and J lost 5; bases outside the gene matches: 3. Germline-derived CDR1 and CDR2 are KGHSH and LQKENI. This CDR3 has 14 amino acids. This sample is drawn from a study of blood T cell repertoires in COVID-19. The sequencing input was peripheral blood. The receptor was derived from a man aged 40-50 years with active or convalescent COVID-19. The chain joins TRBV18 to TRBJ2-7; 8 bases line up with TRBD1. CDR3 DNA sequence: TGTGCCAGCTCACCACCGACAGGGGTAAACGAGCAGTACTTC. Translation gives CASSPPTGVNEQYF. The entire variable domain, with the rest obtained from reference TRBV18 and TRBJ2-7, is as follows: NAGVMQNPRHLVRRRGQEARLRCSPMKGHSHVYWYRQLPEEGLKFMVYLQKENIIDESGMPKERFSAEFPKEGPSILRIQQVVRGDSAAYFCASSPPTGVNEQYFGPGTRLTVT.